The 8 T cell receptor beta chains in this list originate from one sample, sequenced in a study of blood T cell repertoires in COVID-19. Profiling relied on immunoSEQ multiplex PCR, and the TCRdb table lists in-frame clones only, not all of them. The sample holds about 200,000 clones; around 91% are singletons and the top ten take about 5%. Sequencing was carried out using peripheral blood. These receptors were collected from a woman aged 40 to 50 with acute or convalescent COVID-19.

The chain combines TRBV5-1 with TRBJ2-5; TRBD2 aligns across 14 bases. The germline CDR1 and CDR2 sequences are SGHRS and YFSETQ. This CDR3 region has 20 residues. Unmatched junction bases numbered 18, after V lost 4 bases and J lost 4 bases. This CDR3 is CASSITGTSGGLRITETQYF. CDR3 nucleotide sequence: TGCGCCAGCAGCATAACCGGGACTAGCGGGGGCCTTAGAATCACAGAGACCCAGTACTTC.

This chain joins TRBV27 and TRBJ1-2; weak D call: TRBD1 (5 bases). Germline CDR1 is MNHEY and CDR2 is SMNVEV (reference sequence). The CDR3 has 14 amino acids. Deletions cut 0 bases from V and 6 bases from J, with 11 bases between. CDR3 sequence (DNA): TGTGCCAGCAGTTTATCAGTGGGGGGTAATGGCTACACCTTC. This gives the protein CASSLSVGGNGYTF.

V usage is TRBV7-9 and J usage is TRBJ1-5; 8 bases map to TRBD1. V shed 0 bases, J shed 2 bases, and the junction held 0 bases outside the gene matches. The CDR3 consists of 15 residues. In germline, CDR1 is SEHNR, CDR2 FQNEAQ (reference sequence). CDR3 sequence reads: CASSLAGQGNQPQHF. DNA of the CDR3: TGTGCCAGCAGCTTAGCGGGACAGGGCAATCAGCCCCAGCATTTT.

The chain is built from TRBV11-2 and TRBJ2-3; the match to TRBD2 covers 10 bases. There are 18 residues in the CDR3. With 6 bases clipped from V and 0 bases from J, the junction kept 12 bases outside the gene matches. Germline CDR1 reads SGHAT; CDR2 reads FQNNGV. The CDR3 DNA sequence: TGTGCCAGCAGAAGAAATAGCGGGGGGTTTTCTAGCACAGATACGCAGTATTTT. Its translation: CASRRNSGGFSSTDTQYF.

This chain connects TRBV25-1 to TRBJ1-2; D unclear. Trimming pared 1 base from V and 7 bases from J, leaving 16 bases between. CDR3 length: 15 residues. Per the germline V gene, CDR1 is MGHDK and CDR2 is SYGVNS. CDR3 nucleotide sequence: TGTGCCAGCAGTGAATCTGACACCCAGTACACTGGCTACACCTTC. This sequence encodes CASSESDTQYTGYTF.

V is TRBV18 and J is TRBJ1-2; D uncertain. With 2 bases removed from V and 0 bases from J, the gap between germline ends came to 7 bases. Looked up from germline, CDR1 is KGHSH and CDR2 is LQKENI. The CDR3 consists of 14 residues. CDR3 region: CASSPVAANYGYTF. The CDR3 DNA sequence: TGTGCCAGCTCACCAGTAGCAGCTAACTATGGCTACACCTTC. The full variable domain, completed using reference TRBV18 and TRBJ1-2, is NAGVMQNPRHLVRRRGQEARLRCSPMKGHSHVYWYRQLPEEGLKFMVYLQKENIIDESGMPKERFSAEFPKEGPSILRIQQVVRGDSAAYFCASSPVAANYGYTFGSGTRLTVV.

The table lists this clone with a few counts. The rearrangement joins TRBV19 to TRBJ1-1; 12 bases agree with TRBD1. Unmatched junction bases numbered 12, after V lost 6 bases and J lost 1 base. The CDR3 totals 18 residues. Germline loops: CDR1 LNHDA, CDR2 SQIVND (reference sequence). CDR3 sequence (DNA): TGTGCCAGTAGACCTGTCCCGGGACAGGGGGCAAAGAACACTGAAGCTTTCTTT. This translates into CASRPVPGQGAKNTEAFF.

This clone was found a few times. This sequence joins TRBV30 and TRBJ2-2; 7 nucleotides align to TRBD2. J gave up 4 bases and V 5 bases, and 10 bases lay outside the gene matches. The germline CDR1 and CDR2 sequences are GTSNPN and SVGIG (reference sequence). CDR3 length: 15 amino acids. CDR3 bases: TGTGCCTGGGACCCGCTCTCGGGGGGCACCGGGGAGCTGTTTTTT. This sequence encodes CAWDPLSGGTGELFF. The full variable domain, rest sourced from reference TRBV30 and TRBJ2-2, is SQTIHQWPATLVQPVGSPLSLECTVEGTSNPNLYWYRQAAGRGLQLLFYSVGIGQISSEVPQNLSASRPQDRQFILSSKKLLLSDSGFYLCAWDPLSGGTGELFFGEGSRLTVL.